These T cell receptor beta chains were read from a single sample in a study of CD8+CD57+ T cells in acquired aplastic anemia. Each CDR3 protein is one row after TCRdb ran MiXCR on the reads. The sample records 150,000 to 200,000 distinct CDR3 sequences, about 64% being singletons. Source material: sorted CD4+, CD8+, or CD8+CD57+ T cells (not recorded which) from PBMCs. Receptor source: a human donor in good health. Both conserved end residues are part of each CDR3. The D gene is left open where the match is weak. Rows give clone size only sometimes, using once, few, many, or a class for an expanded clone.

abundance | j_gene | len | v_gene | d_gene | CDR3aa | CDR3nt
NA | TRBJ1-6 | 14 | TRBV10-3 | TRBD1 | CAIRPTGDNSPLHF | TGTGCCATCAGACCGACAGGGGATAATTCACCCCTCCACTTT
few | TRBJ2-7 | 13 | TRBV9 | NA | CASSVAMRDEQYF | TGTGCCAGCAGCGTAGCGATGAGGGACGAGCAGTACTTC
NA | TRBJ1-4 | 12 | TRBV29-1 | NA | CSATKENEKLFF | TGCAGCGCGACTAAAGAAAATGAAAAACTGTTTTTT
NA | TRBJ2-7 | 13 | TRBV20-1 | NA | CSARGGAPYEQYF | TGCAGTGCTAGAGGCGGGGCACCCTACGAGCAGTACTTC
NA | TRBJ1-2 | 14 | TRBV5-6 | TRBD1 | CASSADRGNYGYTF | TGTGCCAGCAGCGCGGACAGGGGGAACTATGGCTACACCTTC
many | TRBJ2-7 | 13 | TRBV5-5 | TRBD1 | CASSLRRDSEQYF | TGTGCCAGCAGCTTGAGAAGGGACAGCGAGCAGTACTTC
few | TRBJ2-2 | 15 | TRBV20-1 | NA | CSAHPRNPNTGELFF | TGCAGTGCTCACCCACGAAATCCGAACACCGGGGAGCTGTTTTTT
NA | TRBJ2-2 | 15 | TRBV20-1 | NA | CSAIFGRLNTGELFF | TGCAGTGCTATATTCGGACGGCTGAACACCGGGGAGCTGTTTTTT
NA | TRBJ1-1 | 14 | TRBV20-1 | NA | CSARGQFGDTEAFF | TGCAGTGCTAGGGGACAATTTGGAGACACTGAAGCTTTCTTT
NA | TRBJ1-5 | 15 | TRBV6-4 | NA | CASRAWAFSNQPQHF | TGTGCCAGCAGGGCTTGGGCCTTTAGCAATCAGCCCCAGCATTTT
many | TRBJ2-7 | 13 | TRBV20-1 | NA | CSAGSGGGIEQYF | TGCAGTGCTGGGAGTGGTGGGGGGATCGAGCAGTACTTC
many | TRBJ2-1 | 16 | TRBV4-1 | TRBD2 | CASSGLAGVAYNEQFF | TGCGCCAGCAGCGGGCTAGCGGGAGTGGCCTACAATGAGCAGTTCTTC
NA | TRBJ1-1 | 16 | TRBV20-1 | NA | CSARPLGSAMNIEAFF | TGCAGTGCCCGCCCGCTAGGATCCGCGATGAACATTGAAGCTTTCTTT
once | TRBJ2-3 | 15 | TRBV7-6 | NA | CASSPVMGSVDTQYF | TGTGCCAGCAGCCCGGTCATGGGGTCGGTAGATACGCAGTATTTT
NA | TRBJ2-5 | 18 | TRBV7-2 | NA | CASSFNTLGPYSQETQYF | TGTGCCAGCAGCTTCAATACCCTAGGACCCTACTCCCAAGAGACCCAGTACTTC
NA | TRBJ1-2 | 14 | TRBV5-1 | NA | CASSFREGSYGYTF | TGCGCCAGCAGCTTCAGGGAGGGGAGCTATGGCTACACCTTC
NA | TRBJ2-7 | 15 | TRBV9 | NA | CASSVDDRGIYEQYF | TGTGCCAGCAGCGTAGATGATAGGGGCATCTACGAGCAGTACTTC
NA | TRBJ2-5 | 16 | TRBV2 | NA | CASRTGRASSQETQYF | TGTGCCAGCAGAACCGGACGGGCTAGCTCTCAAGAGACCCAGTACTTC
NA | TRBJ1-2 | 17 | TRBV24-1 | TRBD1 | CATSDTVTGTGFYGYTF | TGTGCCACCAGTGATACGGTGACAGGGACCGGTTTCTATGGCTACACCTTC
NA | TRBJ1-1 | 16 | TRBV7-2 | NA | CASSLVAFGKNTEAFF | TGTGCCAGCAGCTTAGTTGCATTTGGTAAGAACACTGAAGCTTTCTTT
NA | TRBJ1-1 | 14 | TRBV29-1 | NA | CSVVVRGLTRVAFF | TGCAGCGTTGTGGTCAGGGGCCTGACTCGTGTTGCTTTCTTT
few | TRBJ2-7 | 15 | TRBV5-8 | TRBD2 | CASSESSGRWYEQYF | TGTGCCAGCAGCGAATCTAGCGGGAGATGGTACGAGCAGTACTTC
NA | TRBJ2-7 | 12 | TRBV20-1 | TRBD1 | CSAWTGSAGQYF | TGCAGTGCTTGGACAGGGTCGGCCGGGCAGTACTTC
once | TRBJ1-2 | 13 | TRBV24-1 | TRBD1 | CATSERQGAGYTF | TGTGCCACCAGTGAAAGACAGGGGGCTGGCTACACCTTC